The T cell receptor beta chain described here comes from a study of blood T cell repertoires in COVID-19. CDR1 is SGHDT, CDR2 YYEEEE, per germline. The V gene lost 4 bases and the J gene lost 5 bases, with 16 bases spanning the gap. The CDR3 runs to 15 residues. Only in-frame clones appear in the TCRdb table, and some are missing; sequencing was by immunoSEQ multiplex PCR. This sample has about 120,000 clones; 85% occur once, and the top ten carry about 3.8%. Concerning this clone itself: The same CDR3 is also encoded by other DNA sequences in this sample.

This TCR was recovered from a man in his 60s with acute or convalescent COVID-19. The rearrangement links TRBV5-6 to TRBJ1-5, with a tentative D call TRBD1 (5 bases). The specimen was peripheral blood. CDR3: CASSLGPGGDQPQHF. The DNA of the CDR3 is TGTGCCAGCAGCCTGGGCCCGGGAGGGGATCAGCCCCAGCATTTT.